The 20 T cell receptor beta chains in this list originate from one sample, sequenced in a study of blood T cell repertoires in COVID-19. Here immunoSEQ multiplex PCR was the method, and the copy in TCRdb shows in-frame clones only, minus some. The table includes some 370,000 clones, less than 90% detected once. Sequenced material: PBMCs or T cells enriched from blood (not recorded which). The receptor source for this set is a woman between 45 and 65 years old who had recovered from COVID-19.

DNA for the CDR3: TGTGCCAGTAGTCCCCGGTGGACAGGAGATCCTATTAACTATGGCTACACCTTC. It is translated as CASSPRWTGDPINYGYTF. The V gene is TRBV19, the J gene TRBJ1-2; 7 bases agree with TRBD1. Trimming at V came to 5 bases and at J to 1 base, leaving 16 bases not matched to a gene. Looked up from germline, CDR1 is LNHDA and CDR2 is SQIVND (reference sequence). The CDR3 spans 18 residues.

The CDR3 loop reads CSVYRGETQYF. The CDR3 coding sequence is TGCAGCGTTTACAGGGGGGAGACCCAGTACTTC. V usage is TRBV29-1 and J usage is TRBJ2-5, with 8 positions matching TRBD1. From germline, CDR1 is SQVTM and CDR2 ANQGSEA. The V gene end was trimmed by 5 bases and the J gene end by 5 bases; junction bases not matched to a gene: 1. This CDR3 spans 11 amino acids.

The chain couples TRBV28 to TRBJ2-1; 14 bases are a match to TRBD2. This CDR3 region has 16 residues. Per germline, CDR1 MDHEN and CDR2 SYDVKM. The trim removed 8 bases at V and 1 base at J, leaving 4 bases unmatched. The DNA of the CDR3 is TGTGCCAGCTCCGGGACTAGCGGGAGTTCCTACAATGAGCAGTTCTTC. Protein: CASSGTSGSSYNEQFF. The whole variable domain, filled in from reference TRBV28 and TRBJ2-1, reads DVKVTQSSRYLVKRTGEKVFLECVQDMDHENMFWYRQDPGLGLRLIYFSYDVKMKEKGDIPEGYSVSREKKERFSLILESASTNQTSMYLCASSGTSGSSYNEQFFGPGTRLTVL.

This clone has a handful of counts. CDR3 bases: TGTGCCAGCAGCTTAAGGCAGGGTTCTAACACTGAAGCTTTCTTT. It codes for CASSLRQGSNTEAFF. The genes are TRBV5-4 and TRBJ1-1, with a tentative D call TRBD1 (5 bases). Germline V gene lookup returns CDR1 SGHNT and CDR2 YYREEE (reference sequence). The V gene lost 2 bases and the J gene lost 2 bases, with 13 bases spanning the gap. This CDR3 is built from 15 residues. Filled out from reference TRBV5-4 and TRBJ1-1, the complete variable domain reads ETGVTQSPTHLIKTRGQQVTLRCSSQSGHNTVSWYQQALGQGPQFIFQYYREEENGRGNFPPRFSGLQFPNYSSELNVNALELDDSALYLCASSLRQGSNTEAFFGQGTRLTVV.

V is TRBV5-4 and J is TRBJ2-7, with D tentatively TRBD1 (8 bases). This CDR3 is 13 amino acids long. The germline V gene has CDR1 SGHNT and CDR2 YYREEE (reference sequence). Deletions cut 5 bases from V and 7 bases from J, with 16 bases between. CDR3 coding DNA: TGTGCCAGCAGTAACAGGGGGGGTCATGAGCAGTACTTC. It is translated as CASSNRGGHEQYF.

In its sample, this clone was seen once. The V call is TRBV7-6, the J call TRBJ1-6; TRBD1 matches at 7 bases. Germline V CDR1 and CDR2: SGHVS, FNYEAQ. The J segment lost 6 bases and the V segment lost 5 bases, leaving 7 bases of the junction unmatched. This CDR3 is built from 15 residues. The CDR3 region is CASSAHEGANSPLHF. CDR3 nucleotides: TGTGCCAGCAGCGCCCACGAGGGGGCTAATTCACCCCTCCACTTT.

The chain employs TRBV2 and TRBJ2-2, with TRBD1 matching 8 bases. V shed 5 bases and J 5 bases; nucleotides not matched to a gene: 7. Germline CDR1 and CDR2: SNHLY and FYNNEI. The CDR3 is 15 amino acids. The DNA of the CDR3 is TGTGCCAGCAGTCAAGACAGGGGAAGGACCGGGGAGCTGTTTTTT. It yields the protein CASSQDRGRTGELFF.

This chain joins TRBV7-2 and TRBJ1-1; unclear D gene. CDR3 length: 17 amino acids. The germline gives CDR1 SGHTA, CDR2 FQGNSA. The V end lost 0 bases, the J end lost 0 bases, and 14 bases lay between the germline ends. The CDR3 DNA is TGTGCCAGCAGCTTAGCCGGCAGGAAGCTAATGAACACTGAAGCTTTCTTT. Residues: CASSLAGRKLMNTEAFF.

Here the CDR3 DNA reads TGTGCCAGCAGTTTATCCTTCCGGGTGACAGGGAAGAATGAAAAACTGTTTTTT. Translation: CASSLSFRVTGKNEKLFF. The chain is built from TRBV27 and TRBJ1-4, with 7 bases aligning to TRBD1. Trimming at V came to 0 bases and at J to 5 bases, leaving 12 bases not matched to a gene. The CDR3 has 18 amino acids. Germline CDR1 and CDR2: MNHEY and SMNVEV (reference sequence).

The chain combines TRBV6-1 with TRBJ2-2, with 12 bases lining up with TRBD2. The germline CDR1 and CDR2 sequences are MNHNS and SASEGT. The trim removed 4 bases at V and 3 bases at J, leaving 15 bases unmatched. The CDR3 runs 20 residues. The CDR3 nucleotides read TGTGCCAGCAGTGCGGCTAGCGGGGGGGTCCTTTCGGGTTACACCGGGGAGCTGTTTTTT. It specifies CASSAASGGVLSGYTGELFF.

The CDR3 DNA reads TGTGCCAGCAGCGTATTGCCAGGCCCTGTGGAGCAGTACTTC. Translated, it gives CASSVLPGPVEQYF. The chain carries TRBV2 and TRBJ2-7; D gene uncertain. Between the trimmed V and J ends, which lost 6 bases and 7 bases, there was a span of 19 bases. Germline V gene data show CDR1 as SNHLY and CDR2 as FYNNEI. The CDR3 contains 14 residues.

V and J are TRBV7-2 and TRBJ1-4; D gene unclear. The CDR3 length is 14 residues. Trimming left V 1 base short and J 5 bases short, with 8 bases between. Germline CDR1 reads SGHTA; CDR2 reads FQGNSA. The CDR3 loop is CASSLGTTNEKLFF. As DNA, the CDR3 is TGTGCCAGCAGCTTAGGCACCACAAATGAAAAACTGTTTTTT.

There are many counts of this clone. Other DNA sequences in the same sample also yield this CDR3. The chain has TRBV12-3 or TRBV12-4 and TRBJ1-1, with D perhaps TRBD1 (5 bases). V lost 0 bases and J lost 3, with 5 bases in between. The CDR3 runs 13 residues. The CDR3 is CASSLAGDTEAFF. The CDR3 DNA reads TGTGCCAGCAGTTTAGCAGGGGACACTGAAGCTTTCTTT.

The CDR3 is CASSLAPGREGEAFF. The DNA of the CDR3 is TGCGCCAGCAGCTTGGCCCCGGGGCGGGAGGGGGAAGCTTTCTTT. The V call is TRBV5-1, the J call TRBJ1-1; maybe TRBD1 (5 bases). Germline V lookup: CDR1 SGHRS, CDR2 YFSETQ. Trimming removed 0 bases from V and 8 bases from J, with 17 bases in between. The CDR3 extends over 15 amino acids. The variable domain in full, with the rest retrieved from reference TRBV5-1 and TRBJ1-1, is KAGVTQTPRYLIKTRGQQVTLSCSPISGHRSVSWYQQTPGQGLQFLFEYFSETQRNKGNFPGRFSGRQFSNSRSEMNVSTLELGDSALYLCASSLAPGREGEAFFGQGTRLTVV.

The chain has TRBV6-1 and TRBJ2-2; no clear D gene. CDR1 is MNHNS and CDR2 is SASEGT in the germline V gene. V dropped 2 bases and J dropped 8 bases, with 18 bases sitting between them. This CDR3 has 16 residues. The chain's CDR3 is CASSELEHSLSGELFF. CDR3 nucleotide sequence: TGTGCCAGCAGTGAACTCGAGCACAGCCTTTCTGGGGAGCTGTTTTTT.

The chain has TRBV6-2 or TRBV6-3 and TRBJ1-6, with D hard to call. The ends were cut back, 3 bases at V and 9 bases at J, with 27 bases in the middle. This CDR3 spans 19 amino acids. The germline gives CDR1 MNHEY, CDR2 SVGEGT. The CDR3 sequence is CASSYFNVGAGMVASPLHF. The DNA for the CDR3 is TGTGCCAGCAGTTATTTCAACGTCGGCGCAGGTATGGTCGCTTCACCCCTCCACTTT.

In DNA, the CDR3 is TGTGCCAGTAGTATGAAACGGGACAGCTCCTACGAGCAGTACTTC. Translation gives CASSMKRDSSYEQYF. The chain is built from TRBV19 and TRBJ2-7, with TRBD1 matching over 7 bases. V was clipped by 3 bases and J by 0 bases; unmatched bases: 5. Germline V gene sequence: CDR1 LNHDA, CDR2 SQIVND (reference sequence). CDR3 length: 15 amino acids.

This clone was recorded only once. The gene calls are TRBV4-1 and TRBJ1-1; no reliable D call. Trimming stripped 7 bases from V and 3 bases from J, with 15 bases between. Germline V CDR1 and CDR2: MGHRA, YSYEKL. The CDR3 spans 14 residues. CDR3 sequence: CASTFRDWDTEAFF. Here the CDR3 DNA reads TGCGCCAGCACCTTCCGGGATTGGGACACTGAAGCTTTCTTT.

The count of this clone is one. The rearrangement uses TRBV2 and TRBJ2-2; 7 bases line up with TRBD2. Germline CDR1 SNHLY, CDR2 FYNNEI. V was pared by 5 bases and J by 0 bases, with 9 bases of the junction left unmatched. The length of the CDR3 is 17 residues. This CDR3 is CASSPFAGAANTGELFF. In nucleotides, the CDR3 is TGTGCCAGCAGTCCCTTTGCGGGAGCCGCGAACACCGGGGAGCTGTTTTTT.

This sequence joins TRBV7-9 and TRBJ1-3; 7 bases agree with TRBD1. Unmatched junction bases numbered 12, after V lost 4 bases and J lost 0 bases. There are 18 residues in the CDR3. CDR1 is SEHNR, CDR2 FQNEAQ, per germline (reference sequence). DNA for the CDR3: TGTGCCAGCAGCTCCACAGGGGCGACTGGGGGCTCTGGAAACACCATATATTTT. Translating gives CASSSTGATGGSGNTIYF. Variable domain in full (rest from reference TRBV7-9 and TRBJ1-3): DTGVSQNPRHKITKRGQNVTFRCDPISEHNRLYWYRQTLGQGPEFLTYFQNEAQLEKSRLLSDRFSAERPKGSFSTLEIQRTEQGDSAMYLCASSSTGATGGSGNTIYFGEGSWLTVV.